A selection of T cell receptor beta chains follows, all from one sample in a study of OX40 agonist ivuxolimab in advanced cancers. Repertoires were generated with immunoSEQ multiplex PCR, while TCRdb's copy carries only in-frame clones and drops some. This repertoire shows 72,000 or so clones, 89% found once; its top ten account for about an eighth. This sample comprised CD4+ or CD8+ T cells sorted from blood, obtained in a trial of the OX40 agonist ivuxolimab. These receptors were collected from an adult with an advanced solid tumor such as melanoma, head and neck, liver or kidney cancer. CDR3s include the opening cysteine and the closing phenylalanine or tryptophan. The D gene is left open where the match is weak. Only part of the rows carry a size: once, few, many, or a class if the clone is expanded.

V: TRBV6-1
J: TRBJ1-4
D: .
size: .
CDR3: CASGGAGPHNEKLFF
DNA: TGTGCCAGCGGAGGGGCCGGGCCCCATAATGAAAAACTGTTTTTT

V: TRBV10-2
J: TRBJ2-5
D: .
size: .
CDR3: CASREGPNKIETQYF
DNA: TGCGCCAGCAGGGAAGGACCAAATAAGATCGAGACCCAGTACTTC

V: TRBV6-6
J: TRBJ1-2
D: .
size: once
CDR3: CASSYSQGQGGYTF
DNA: TGTGCCAGCAGTTACTCCCAGGGCCAGGGTGGATACACCTTC

V: TRBV7-9
J: TRBJ1-4
D: .
size: .
CDR3: CASSLGPGTGEKLFF
DNA: TGTGCCAGCAGCTTAGGCCCAGGGACCGGTGAAAAACTGTTTTTT

V: TRBV6-6
J: TRBJ2-3
D: .
size: .
CDR3: CASMQGSLTDTQYF
DNA: TGTGCCAGCATGCAGGGAAGCTTAACAGATACGCAGTATTTT

V: TRBV2
J: TRBJ1-6
D: .
size: once
CDR3: CASSEFTTGIEF
DNA: TGTGCCAGCAGTGAATTTACAACCGGGATTGAGTTT

V: TRBV28
J: TRBJ2-2
D: .
size: .
CDR3: CASSSQNTGELFF
DNA: TGTGCCAGCAGTTCACAGAACACCGGGGAGCTGTTTTTT

V: TRBV2
J: TRBJ2-2
D: .
size: few
CDR3: CASRALSTGELFF
DNA: TGTGCCAGCAGGGCCTTGTCCACCGGGGAGCTGTTTTTT

V: TRBV5-4
J: TRBJ2-7
D: TRBD2
size: few
CDR3: CASSPRTSASYEQYF
DNA: TGTGCCAGCAGTCCCAGGACTAGTGCCTCCTACGAGCAGTACTTC

V: TRBV2
J: TRBJ1-1
D: .
size: .
CDR3: CASRRNTEAFF
DNA: TGTGCCAGCAGACGGAACACTGAAGCTTTCTTT

V: TRBV28
J: TRBJ2-3
D: .
size: .
CDR3: CASTLGGGHPTDTQYF
DNA: TGTGCCAGCACTCTCGGAGGGGGCCATCCAACAGATACGCAGTATTTT

V: TRBV7-8
J: TRBJ1-1
D: .
size: .
CDR3: CASSLNSLNTEAFF
DNA: TGTGCCAGCAGCTTAAATTCCCTGAACACTGAAGCTTTCTTT

V: TRBV9
J: TRBJ2-7
D: TRBD2
size: .
CDR3: CASSTQGLAGGPSSYEQYF
DNA: TGTGCCAGCAGCACACAGGGACTAGCGGGAGGGCCTAGCTCCTACGAGCAGTACTTC

V: TRBV19
J: TRBJ1-5
D: TRBD1
size: .
CDR3: CASKRQGYQPQHF
DNA: TGTGCCAGCAAAAGACAGGGCTATCAGCCCCAGCATTTT

V: TRBV5-1
J: TRBJ2-3
D: TRBD2
size: .
CDR3: CASSLFRRGSTDTQYF
DNA: TGCGCCAGCAGCTTGTTCCGGCGGGGGTCGACAGATACGCAGTATTTT

V: TRBV2
J: TRBJ2-2
D: TRBD1
size: .
CDR3: CASSGSGGANTGELFF
DNA: TGTGCCAGCAGTGGATCAGGGGGAGCGAACACCGGGGAGCTGTTTTTT

V: TRBV18
J: TRBJ2-7
D: TRBD1
size: .
CDR3: CASSGQVSYEQYF
DNA: TGTGCCAGCTCGGGACAGGTCTCCTACGAGCAGTACTTC

V: TRBV29-1
J: TRBJ2-7
D: TRBD2
size: few
CDR3: CSVEAALAGGVKQYF
DNA: TGCAGCGTTGAAGCAGCTCTAGCGGGAGGCGTAAAGCAGTACTTC

V: TRBV4-1
J: TRBJ2-5
D: TRBD2
size: .
CDR3: CASSQGGRGSGGETQYF
DNA: TGCGCCAGCAGCCAAGGAGGAAGAGGGAGCGGGGGAGAGACCCAGTACTTC

V: TRBV7-9
J: TRBJ1-6
D: .
size: few
CDR3: CASSLGNPGGNSPLHF
DNA: TGTGCCAGCAGCTTGGGGAACCCGGGAGGGAATTCACCCCTCCACTTT

V: TRBV29-1
J: TRBJ2-7
D: .
size: .
CDR3: CSVEEGEADYEQYF
DNA: TGCAGCGTTGAAGAGGGGGAGGCGGACTACGAGCAGTACTTC

V: TRBV5-1
J: TRBJ2-1
D: TRBD2
size: .
CDR3: CASSATSGSRNEQFF
DNA: TGCGCCAGCAGCGCAACTAGCGGGAGTAGGAATGAGCAGTTCTTC

V: TRBV19
J: TRBJ2-1
D: TRBD1
size: .
CDR3: CASSIQQGSYNEQFF
DNA: TGTGCCAGTAGTATACAACAGGGGTCCTACAATGAGCAGTTCTTC

V: TRBV10-2
J: TRBJ2-2
D: .
size: .
CDR3: CASSRGSNTGELFF
DNA: TGCGCCAGCAGTAGGGGCTCGAACACCGGGGAGCTGTTTTTT

V: TRBV6-6
J: TRBJ2-1
D: .
size: .
CDR3: CASTAARYNEQFF
DNA: TGTGCCAGCACTGCGGCTAGATACAATGAGCAGTTCTTC

V: TRBV28
J: TRBJ2-1
D: TRBD2
size: .
CDR3: CASSSPSGGSSYNEQFF
DNA: TGTGCCAGCAGTTCCCCTAGCGGGGGAAGCTCCTACAATGAGCAGTTCTTC

V: TRBV29-1
J: TRBJ1-2
D: .
size: .
CDR3: CSVAGTGYGYTF
DNA: TGCAGCGTCGCCGGGACGGGCTATGGCTACACCTTC

V: TRBV6-5
J: TRBJ1-1
D: .
size: .
CDR3: CASSRQDYFTEAFF
DNA: TGTGCCAGCAGTCGACAGGATTATTTCACTGAAGCTTTCTTT

V: TRBV4-1
J: TRBJ2-6
D: .
size: .
CDR3: CASSQEGHPSGANVLTF
DNA: TGCGCCAGCAGCCAGGAGGGACACCCATCTGGGGCCAACGTCCTGACTTTC

V: TRBV6-4
J: TRBJ2-5
D: .
size: .
CDR3: CASSDSMKGGPLLLQETQYF
DNA: TGTGCCAGCAGTGACTCGATGAAAGGGGGGCCGCTATTGTTGCAAGAGACCCAGTACTTC

V: TRBV19
J: TRBJ2-5
D: TRBD2
size: .
CDR3: CASSIGGTSGRGETQYF
DNA: TGTGCCAGTAGTATAGGAGGGACTAGCGGGAGGGGAGAGACCCAGTACTTC

V: TRBV29-1
J: TRBJ2-7
D: TRBD2
size: .
CDR3: CSVLGLAGYEQYF
DNA: TGCAGCGTTTTAGGACTAGCGGGATACGAGCAGTACTTC

V: TRBV6-6
J: TRBJ2-7
D: TRBD2
size: .
CDR3: CASSYSSGSYEQYF
DNA: TGTGCCAGCAGTTACTCTAGCGGGAGCTACGAGCAGTACTTC

V: TRBV25-1
J: TRBJ2-7
D: .
size: .
CDR3: CASSEETYRVFDEQYF
DNA: TGTGCCAGCAGTGAAGAAACGTACAGGGTTTTCGACGAGCAGTACTTC

V: TRBV11-2
J: TRBJ2-3
D: .
size: once
CDR3: CASSLVRPSDTQYF
DNA: TGTGCCAGCAGCTTAGTACGACCGTCAGATACGCAGTATTTT

V: TRBV5-4
J: TRBJ2-3
D: .
size: few
CDR3: CASSLIPGVGDTQYF
DNA: TGTGCCAGCAGCTTGATTCCGGGAGTCGGGGATACGCAGTATTTT

V: TRBV27
J: TRBJ2-7
D: TRBD1
size: .
CDR3: CASSIGTVGYEQYF
DNA: TGTGCCAGCAGTATCGGGACAGTAGGCTACGAGCAGTACTTC

V: TRBV5-4
J: TRBJ2-3
D: TRBD1
size: .
CDR3: CASSLARGTSTDTQYF
DNA: TGTGCCAGCAGCTTGGCCAGGGGGACCAGCACAGATACGCAGTATTTT